Below, 6 T cell receptor beta chains from the same sample are listed, as sequenced in a study of OX40 agonist ivuxolimab in advanced cancers. Method: immunoSEQ multiplex PCR; TCRdb's copy keeps in-frame clones and lacks some. The sample records roughly 20,000 clones, more than 75% being singletons. The starting material was CD4+ or CD8+ T cells sorted from blood, obtained in a trial of the OX40 agonist ivuxolimab. These receptors originate from an adult with an advanced solid tumor such as melanoma, head and neck, liver or kidney cancer.

This clone is medium-sized (0.01 to 0.1%) in the sample. The V and J genes are TRBV30 and TRBJ1-2, with 8 bases fitting TRBD1. Looked up from germline, CDR1 is GTSNPN and CDR2 is SVGIG (reference sequence). This CDR3 comprises 13 residues. The trim removed 3 bases at V and 6 bases at J, leaving 6 bases unmatched. The CDR3 DNA is TGTGCCTGGAGAACCGGGACAGGAGATGGCTACACCTTC. It translates to CAWRTGTGDGYTF.

The V and J genes are TRBV7-8 and TRBJ1-1; 7 positions match TRBD1. Germline CDR1 and CDR2: SGHVS and FQNEAQ. V was pared by 7 bases and J by 1 base, with 9 bases of the junction left unmatched. The CDR3 is 15 residues long. CDR3 DNA: TGTGCCAGCACCCATGGGGACAGTCAGAACACTGAAGCTTTCTTT. Its translation is CASTHGDSQNTEAFF.

Here the CDR3 reads CASKSPGQGAHWEGYTF. The CDR3 bases are TGTGCCAGCAAGAGTCCGGGACAGGGGGCGCATTGGGAGGGCTACACCTTC. The genes are TRBV27 and TRBJ1-2; 12 bases line up with TRBD1. The CDR3 runs to 17 residues. Germline loops: CDR1 MNHEY, CDR2 SMNVEV (reference sequence). The junction had 17 bases not matched to a gene; V was cut back by 7 bases and J by 8 bases.

This clone was picked up a small number of times. The chain links TRBV10-1 to TRBJ2-7; D may be TRBD2 (6 bases). Deletions cut 10 bases from V and 4 bases from J, with 17 bases between. Germline CDR1 and CDR2: WNHNN and SYGVQD (reference sequence). The CDR3 covers 13 residues. CDR3 protein: CATSWGSGYEQYF. CDR3 coding DNA: TGCGCCACCAGCTGGGGTAGCGGTTACGAGCAGTACTTC.

The chain couples TRBV5-6 to TRBJ2-7, with 8 bases that match TRBD1. The CDR3 runs to 15 residues. Germline CDR1 reads SGHDT; CDR2 reads YYEEEE. With V trimmed by 1 base and J by 2 bases, 5 bases remained unmatched. CDR3 in amino acids: CASSLTQGAAYEQYF. CDR3 bases: TGTGCCAGCAGCTTGACTCAGGGGGCGGCCTACGAGCAGTACTTC. The variable domain in full, completed from reference TRBV5-6 and TRBJ2-7, reads DAGVTQSPTHLIKTRGQQVTLRCSPKSGHDTVSWYQQALGQGPQFIFQYYEEEERQRGNFPDRFSGHQFPNYSSELNVNALLLGDSALYLCASSLTQGAAYEQYFGPGTRLTVT.

The table lists this clone with a few counts. The V and J genes are TRBV5-1 and TRBJ2-7; D possibly corresponds to TRBD2 (6 bases). Trimming took off 3 bases at V and 1 base at J, with 17 bases between the two ends. In germline, CDR1 is SGHRS, CDR2 YFSETQ. CDR3 size: 16 residues. The CDR3 bases are TGCGCCAGCAGCTCCGGTGTGGGGGGTTGGTCCTACGAGCAGTACTTC. It translates to CASSSGVGGWSYEQYF. Combining the CDR3 with reference TRBV5-1 and TRBJ2-7 gives the whole variable domain KAGVTQTPRYLIKTRGQQVTLSCSPISGHRSVSWYQQTPGQGLQFLFEYFSETQRNKGNFPGRFSGRQFSNSRSEMNVSTLELGDSALYLCASSSGVGGWSYEQYFGPGTRLTVT.